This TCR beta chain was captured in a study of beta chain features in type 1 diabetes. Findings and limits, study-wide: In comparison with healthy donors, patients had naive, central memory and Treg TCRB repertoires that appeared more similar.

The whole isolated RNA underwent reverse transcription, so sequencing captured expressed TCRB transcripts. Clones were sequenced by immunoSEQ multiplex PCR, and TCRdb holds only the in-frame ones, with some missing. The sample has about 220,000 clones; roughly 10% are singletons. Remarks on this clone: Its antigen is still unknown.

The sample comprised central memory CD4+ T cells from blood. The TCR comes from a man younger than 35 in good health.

CDR3 DNA: TGTGCCAGCAGGCCTCCTGGACTAAACGAGCAGTACTTC. Protein sequence: CASRPPGLNEQYF. The chain joins TRBV6-5 to TRBJ2-7; a weak D match, TRBD2 (6 bases). The germline CDR1 and CDR2 sequences are MNHEY and SVGAGI. The V end lost 6 bases, the J end lost 5 bases, and 14 bases lay between the germline ends. The CDR3 is made up of 13 amino acids.